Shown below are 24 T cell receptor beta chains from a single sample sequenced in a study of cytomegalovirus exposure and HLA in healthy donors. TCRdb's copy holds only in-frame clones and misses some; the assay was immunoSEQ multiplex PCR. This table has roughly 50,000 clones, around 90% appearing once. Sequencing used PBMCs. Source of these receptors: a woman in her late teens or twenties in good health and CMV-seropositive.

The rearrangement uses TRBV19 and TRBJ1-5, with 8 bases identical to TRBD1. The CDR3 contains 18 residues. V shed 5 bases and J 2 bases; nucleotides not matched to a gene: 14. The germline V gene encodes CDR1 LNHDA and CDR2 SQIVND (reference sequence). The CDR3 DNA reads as TGTGCCAGTAGTCCTTACGGACAGGGAGTATTGGGCAATCAGCCCCAGCATTTT. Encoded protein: CASSPYGQGVLGNQPQHF.

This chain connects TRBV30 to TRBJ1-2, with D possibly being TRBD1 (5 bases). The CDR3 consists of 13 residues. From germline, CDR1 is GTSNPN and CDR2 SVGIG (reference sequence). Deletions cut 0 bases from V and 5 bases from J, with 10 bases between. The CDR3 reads CAWSVGQGYGYTF. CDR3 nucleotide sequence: TGTGCCTGGAGTGTAGGGCAGGGATATGGCTACACCTTC.

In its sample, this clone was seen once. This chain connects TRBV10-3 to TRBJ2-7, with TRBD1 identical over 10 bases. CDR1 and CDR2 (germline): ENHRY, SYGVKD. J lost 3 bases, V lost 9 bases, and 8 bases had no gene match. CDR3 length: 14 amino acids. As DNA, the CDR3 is TGTGCCATAAGTCAGGGACAGGGGAACTACGAGCAGTACTTC. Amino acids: CAISQGQGNYEQYF.

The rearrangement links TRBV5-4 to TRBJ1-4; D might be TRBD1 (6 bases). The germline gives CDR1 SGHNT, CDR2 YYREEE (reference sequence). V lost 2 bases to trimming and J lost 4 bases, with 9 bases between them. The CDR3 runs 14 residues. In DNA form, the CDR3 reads TGTGCCAGCAGCTTCACAGGGAGTAATGAAAAACTGTTTTTT. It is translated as CASSFTGSNEKLFF.

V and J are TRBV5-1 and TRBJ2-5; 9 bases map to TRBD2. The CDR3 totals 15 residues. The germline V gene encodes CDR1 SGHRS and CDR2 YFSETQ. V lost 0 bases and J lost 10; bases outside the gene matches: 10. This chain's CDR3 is CASSLGAGLAGFQYF. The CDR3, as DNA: TGCGCCAGCAGCTTGGGGGCGGGACTAGCCGGGTTCCAGTACTTC.

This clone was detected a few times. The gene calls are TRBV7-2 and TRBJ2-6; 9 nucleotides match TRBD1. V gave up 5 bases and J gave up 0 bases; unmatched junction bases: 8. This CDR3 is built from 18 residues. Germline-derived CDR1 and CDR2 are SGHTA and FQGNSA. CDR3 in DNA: TGTGCCAGCAGCGTAGACAGGGGGGGTCCCTCTGGGGCCAACGTCCTGACTTTC. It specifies CASSVDRGGPSGANVLTF.

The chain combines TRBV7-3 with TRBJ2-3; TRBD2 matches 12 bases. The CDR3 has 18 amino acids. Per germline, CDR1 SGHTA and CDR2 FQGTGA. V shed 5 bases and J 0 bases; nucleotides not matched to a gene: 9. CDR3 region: CASSLRLAGEHSTDTQYF. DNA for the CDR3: TGTGCCAGCAGCCTGAGACTAGCGGGGGAACATAGCACAGATACGCAGTATTTT.

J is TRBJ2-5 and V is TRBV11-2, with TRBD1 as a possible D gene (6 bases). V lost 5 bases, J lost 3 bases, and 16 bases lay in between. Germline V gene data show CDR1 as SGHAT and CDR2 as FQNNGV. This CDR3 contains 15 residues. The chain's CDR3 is CASSPSTGSEETQYF. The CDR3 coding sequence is TGTGCCAGCAGCCCCTCGACAGGATCGGAAGAGACCCAGTACTTC.

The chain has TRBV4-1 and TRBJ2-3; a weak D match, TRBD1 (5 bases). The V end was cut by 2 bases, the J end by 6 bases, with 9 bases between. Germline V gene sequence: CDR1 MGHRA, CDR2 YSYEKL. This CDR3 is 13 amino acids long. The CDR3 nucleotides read TGCGCCAGCAGCCAATGGCAGGGTGATACGCAGTATTTT. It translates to CASSQWQGDTQYF.

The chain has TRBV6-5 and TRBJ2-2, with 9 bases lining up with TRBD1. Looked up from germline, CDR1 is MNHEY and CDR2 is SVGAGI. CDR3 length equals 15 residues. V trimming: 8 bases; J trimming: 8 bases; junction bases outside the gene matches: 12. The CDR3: CASLRRGQGTGELFF. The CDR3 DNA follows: TGTGCCAGCCTACGTCGGGGACAGGGTACGGGGGAGCTGTTTTTT.

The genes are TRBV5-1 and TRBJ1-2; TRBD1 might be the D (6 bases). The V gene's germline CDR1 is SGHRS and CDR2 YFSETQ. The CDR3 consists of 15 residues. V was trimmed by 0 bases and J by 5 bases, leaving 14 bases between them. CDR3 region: CASSLAFRGGYGYTF. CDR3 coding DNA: TGCGCCAGCAGCTTGGCATTCAGGGGCGGGTATGGCTACACCTTC. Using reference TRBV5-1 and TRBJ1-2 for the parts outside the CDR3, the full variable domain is KAGVTQTPRYLIKTRGQQVTLSCSPISGHRSVSWYQQTPGQGLQFLFEYFSETQRNKGNFPGRFSGRQFSNSRSEMNVSTLELGDSALYLCASSLAFRGGYGYTFGSGTRLTVV.

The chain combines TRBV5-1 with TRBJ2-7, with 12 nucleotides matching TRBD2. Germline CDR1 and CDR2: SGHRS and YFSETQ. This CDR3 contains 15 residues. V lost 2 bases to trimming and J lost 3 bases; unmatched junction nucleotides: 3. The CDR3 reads CASSFTSGGNYEQYF. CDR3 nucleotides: TGCGCCAGCAGCTTTACTAGCGGGGGGAACTACGAGCAGTACTTC.

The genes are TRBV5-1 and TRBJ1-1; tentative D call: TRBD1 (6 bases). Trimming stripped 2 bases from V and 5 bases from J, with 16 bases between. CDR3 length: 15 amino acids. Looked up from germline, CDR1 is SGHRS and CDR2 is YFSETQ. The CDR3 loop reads CASSLSPTGGTEAFF. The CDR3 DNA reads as TGCGCCAGCAGCTTATCCCCGACAGGTGGAACTGAAGCTTTCTTT.

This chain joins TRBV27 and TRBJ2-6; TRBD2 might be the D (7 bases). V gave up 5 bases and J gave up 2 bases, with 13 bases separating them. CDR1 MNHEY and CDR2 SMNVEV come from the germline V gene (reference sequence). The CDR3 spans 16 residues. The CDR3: CASSAKGGAGANVLTF. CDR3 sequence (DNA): TGTGCCAGCAGTGCTAAGGGGGGGGCTGGGGCCAACGTCCTGACTTTC.

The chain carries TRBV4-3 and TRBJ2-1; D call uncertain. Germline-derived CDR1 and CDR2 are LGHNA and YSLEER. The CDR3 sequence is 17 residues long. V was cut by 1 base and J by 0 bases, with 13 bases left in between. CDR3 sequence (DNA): TGCGCCAGCAGCCAAGCGTCAAAATCCAGCTCCTACAATGAGCAGTTCTTC. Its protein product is CASSQASKSSSYNEQFF.

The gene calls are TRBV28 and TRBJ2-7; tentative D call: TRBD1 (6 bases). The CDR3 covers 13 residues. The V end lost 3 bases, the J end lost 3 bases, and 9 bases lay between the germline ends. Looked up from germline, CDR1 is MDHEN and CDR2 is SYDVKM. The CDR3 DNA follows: TGTGCCAGCAGTTTTCAGGGGAGCTACGAGCAGTACTTC. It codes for CASSFQGSYEQYF.

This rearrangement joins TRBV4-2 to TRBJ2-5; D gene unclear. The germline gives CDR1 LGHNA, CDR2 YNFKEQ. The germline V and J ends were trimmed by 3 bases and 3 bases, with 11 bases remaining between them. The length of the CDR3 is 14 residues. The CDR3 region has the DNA TGTGCCAGCAGCCACGGAGAGTGGGAAGAGACCCAGTACTTC. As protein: CASSHGEWEETQYF.

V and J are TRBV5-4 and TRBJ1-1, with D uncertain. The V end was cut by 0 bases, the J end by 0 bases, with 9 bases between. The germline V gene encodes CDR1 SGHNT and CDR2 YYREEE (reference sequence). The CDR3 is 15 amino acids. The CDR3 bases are TGTGCCAGCAGCTTGGCCCGGGGAATGAACACTGAAGCTTTCTTT. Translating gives CASSLARGMNTEAFF.

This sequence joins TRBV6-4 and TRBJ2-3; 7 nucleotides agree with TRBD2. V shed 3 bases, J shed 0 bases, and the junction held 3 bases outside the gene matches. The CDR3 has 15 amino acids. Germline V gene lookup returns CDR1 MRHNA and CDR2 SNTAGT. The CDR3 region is CASSETGGSTDTQYF. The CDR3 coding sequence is TGTGCCAGCAGTGAAACGGGGGGAAGCACAGATACGCAGTATTTT.

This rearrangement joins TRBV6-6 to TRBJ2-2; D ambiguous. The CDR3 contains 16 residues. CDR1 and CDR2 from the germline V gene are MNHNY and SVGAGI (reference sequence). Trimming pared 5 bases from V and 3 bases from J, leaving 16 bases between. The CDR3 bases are TGTGCCAGCAGTCCCGGGTCCGTCCAATACACCGGGGAGCTGTTTTTT. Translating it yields CASSPGSVQYTGELFF.

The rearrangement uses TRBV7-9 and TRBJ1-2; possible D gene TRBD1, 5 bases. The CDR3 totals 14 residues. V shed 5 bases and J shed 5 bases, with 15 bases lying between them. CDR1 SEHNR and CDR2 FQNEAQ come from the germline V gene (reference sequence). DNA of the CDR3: TGTGCCAGCAGCACGCAAGGGGATTTTTATGGCTACACCTTC. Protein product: CASSTQGDFYGYTF.

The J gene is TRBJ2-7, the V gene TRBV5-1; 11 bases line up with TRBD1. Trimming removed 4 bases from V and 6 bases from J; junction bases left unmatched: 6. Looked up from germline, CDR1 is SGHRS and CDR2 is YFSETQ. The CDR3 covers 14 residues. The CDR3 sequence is CASSPIGTGGEQYF. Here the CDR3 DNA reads TGCGCCAGCAGCCCCATCGGGACAGGGGGCGAGCAGTACTTC.

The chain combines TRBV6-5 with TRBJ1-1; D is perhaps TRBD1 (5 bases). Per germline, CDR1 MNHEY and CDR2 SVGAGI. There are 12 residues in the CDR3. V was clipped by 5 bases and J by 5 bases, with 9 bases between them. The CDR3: CASSPQGTEAFF. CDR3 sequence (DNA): TGTGCCAGCAGTCCCCAGGGAACTGAAGCTTTCTTT.

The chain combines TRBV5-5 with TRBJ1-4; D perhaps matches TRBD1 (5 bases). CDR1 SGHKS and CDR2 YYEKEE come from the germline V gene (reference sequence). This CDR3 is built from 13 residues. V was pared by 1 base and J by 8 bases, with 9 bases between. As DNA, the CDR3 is TGTGCCAGCAGCTTGACGGGGGAAGAAAAACTGTTTTTT. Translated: CASSLTGEEKLFF.